Below, 17 T cell receptor beta chains from the same sample are listed, as sequenced in a study of blood T cells in healthy people across ages (dated by TCRdb to between 2014 and 2017). The library came from 5' RACE. The instrument given in TCRdb is Illumina HiSeq 2500. A second roughly 7 to 11 cycle PCR used a sample-barcoded 5' primer and a J-beta primer mix. TCRdb applied fastp at Q25 and MiXCR to the public reads, then kept only in-frame beta chains. For every CDR3 protein sequence, its rows merge into one entry that carries the most common genes and DNA. Here the sample has about 1.7 million distinct CDR3 sequences; roughly 27% occur a single time. About 8% of the sample goes to the ten largest clones. Sequences were obtained from blood. The receptors here all came from a woman aged 25 to 39 in good health.

With respect to this clonotype: This may stem from a read error, because a much larger clone lies one nucleotide away. The rearrangement links TRBV4-2 to TRBJ1-5, with D hard to call. Germline CDR1 reads LGHNA; CDR2 reads YNFKEQ. This CDR3 has 16 residues. Trimming removed 4 bases at V and 0 bases at J, with 13 bases between. CDR3 sequence (DNA): TGTGCCAGCAGCCGAGATTGGTTCGGTAGCAATCAGCCCCAGCATTTT. Its translation is CASSRDWFGSNQPQHF.

There are many counts of this clonotype. The chain has TRBV20-1 and TRBJ2-7; D remains ambiguous. The germline V gene has CDR1 DFQATT and CDR2 SNEGSKA (reference sequence). The ends were cut back, 5 bases at V and 4 bases at J, with 9 bases in the middle. This CDR3 is 11 amino acids long. CDR3 in amino acids: CSAPGPYEQYF. The CDR3 region has the DNA TGCAGTGCTCCAGGCCCTTACGAGCAGTACTTC.

Only a few counts were recorded for this clonotype. In DNA, the CDR3 is TGCGCCAGCAGCCAGGCCCCTCGGTTAGCCAAAAACATTCAGTACTTC. This translates into CASSQAPRLAKNIQYF. This chain links TRBV4-3 with TRBJ2-4; D is ambiguous. This CDR3 region has 16 residues. Germline V gives CDR1 LGHNA, CDR2 YSLEER. V was cut by 3 bases and J by 0 bases, with 12 bases left in between.

The J gene is TRBJ2-1, the V gene TRBV20-1; 12 bases are shared with TRBD2. J gave up 5 bases and V 1 base, and 12 bases lay outside the gene matches. CDR1 is DFQATT, CDR2 SNEGSKA, per germline (reference sequence). The CDR3 loop spans 18 amino acids. The CDR3 spells CSARGTSGRRFSHNEQFF. CDR3 coding DNA: TGCAGTGCTAGAGGTACTAGCGGGAGGAGATTCTCTCACAATGAGCAGTTCTTC.

This rearrangement joins TRBV9 to TRBJ2-5; 8 bases fit TRBD2. Germline CDR1 SGDLS, CDR2 YYNGEE. The CDR3 runs to 15 residues. The V and J ends lost 0 bases and 2 bases, in that order; junction bases with no gene match: 3. CDR3 DNA: TGTGCCAGCAGCGTAGGTGTAGCGGGGCAAGAGACCCAGTACTTC. Its protein product is CASSVGVAGQETQYF.

The rearrangement uses TRBV20-1 and TRBJ1-1; possibly TRBD1 for D (6 bases). Germline V gene data show CDR1 as DFQATT and CDR2 as SNEGSKA (reference sequence). Trimming stripped 0 bases from V and 10 bases from J, with 30 bases between. There are 18 residues in the CDR3. As DNA, the CDR3 is TGCAGTGCTAGAGATCTTAGTAAAGGACAGCTTATTACCAGGGGAGCTTTCTTT. It is translated as CSARDLSKGQLITRGAFF.

This clonotype was detected a few times. The chain joins TRBV30 to TRBJ2-7; D perhaps matches TRBD1 (6 bases). The germline gives CDR1 GTSNPN, CDR2 SVGIG (reference sequence). The ends were cut back, 0 bases at V and 3 bases at J, with 12 bases in the middle. There are 14 residues in the CDR3. CDR3 nucleotide sequence: TGTGCCTGGAGTGTTAGGACAGCCGACTACGAGCAGTACTTC. Its translation: CAWSVRTADYEQYF. Looking up the rest from reference TRBV30 and TRBJ2-7 gives the full variable domain: SQTIHQWPATLVQPVGSPLSLECTVEGTSNPNLYWYRQAAGRGLQLLFYSVGIGQISSEVPQNLSASRPQDRQFILSSKKLLLSDSGFYLCAWSVRTADYEQYFGPGTRLTVT.

This clonotype was seen a handful of times. This chain uses TRBV10-3 with TRBJ1-1; D gene ambiguous. Germline loops: CDR1 ENHRY, CDR2 SYGVKD. V lost 3 bases and J lost 0, with 5 bases in between. CDR3 length: 13 residues. The chain's CDR3 is CAISDSLNTEAFF. CDR3 DNA sequence: TGTGCCATCAGTGATAGTCTGAACACTGAAGCTTTCTTT.

The sample holds a few counts of this clonotype. The chain combines TRBV7-2 with TRBJ2-7; 8 nucleotides match TRBD2. Trimming took 1 base from V and 2 from J; bases not matched to a gene: 4. The CDR3 is made up of 15 amino acids. Germline values: CDR1 SGHTA, CDR2 FQGNSA. The CDR3 nucleotides read TGTGCCAGCAGCTTAGGTCCAGCGGGGGCCTACGAGCAGTACTTC. Translating it yields CASSLGPAGAYEQYF.

This clonotype has at least ten counts. The V call is TRBV9, the J call TRBJ2-1; maybe TRBD2 (7 bases). Germline CDR1 and CDR2: SGDLS and YYNGEE. The V end was cut by 3 bases, the J end by 4 bases, with 14 bases between. The CDR3 runs 15 residues. The CDR3 nucleotides read TGTGCCAGCAGCGCCTCGGGGGGCCCTTACAATGAGCAGTTCTTC. This gives the protein CASSASGGPYNEQFF. Full variable domain (missing parts from reference TRBV9 and TRBJ2-1): DSGVTQTPKHLITATGQRVTLRCSPRSGDLSVYWYQQSLDQGLQFLIQYYNGEERAKGNILERFSAQQFPDLHSELNLSSLELGDSALYFCASSASGGPYNEQFFGPGTRLTVL.

This sequence joins TRBV5-1 and TRBJ2-5, with 7 positions matching TRBD1. Germline trimming cut 4 bases from V and 5 bases from J; bases unmatched to any gene: 11. The length of the CDR3 is 15 residues. Germline assignment: CDR1 SGHRS and CDR2 YFSETQ. CDR3 nucleotides: TGCGCCAGCAGCGAGGAAACAGGGGTTGGGGAGACCCAGTACTTC. It codes for CASSEETGVGETQYF. The whole variable domain, filled in from reference TRBV5-1 and TRBJ2-5, reads KAGVTQTPRYLIKTRGQQVTLSCSPISGHRSVSWYQQTPGQGLQFLFEYFSETQRNKGNFPGRFSGRQFSNSRSEMNVSTLELGDSALYLCASSEETGVGETQYFGPGTRLLVL.

The V and J genes are TRBV20-1 and TRBJ2-7, with unresolved D. Germline values: CDR1 DFQATT, CDR2 SNEGSKA (reference sequence). With 3 bases removed from V and 8 bases from J, the gap between germline ends came to 14 bases. The CDR3 has 12 amino acids. The CDR3 coding sequence is TGCAGTGCTAGTGAGAAGCGAGGCCAGCAGTACTTC. Its protein is CSASEKRGQQYF.

The chain couples TRBV21-1 to TRBJ1-2; the table assigns TRBD1, which was not confirmed against the DNA. TRBV21-1 is described as a pseudogene. The CDR3 covers 13 residues. CDR3 region: CASSNRGEKGYTF. CDR3 sequence (DNA): TGTGCCAGCAGCAACCGGGGGGAGAAGGGCTACACCTTC.

This clonotype was found once. This rearrangement joins TRBV27 to TRBJ2-5, with D maybe TRBD2 (6 bases). Trimming pared 3 bases from V and 2 bases from J, leaving 13 bases between. Germline assignment: CDR1 MNHEY and CDR2 SMNVEV (reference sequence). The CDR3 loop spans 15 amino acids. The CDR3 DNA is TGTGCCAGCAGTTTGCCCTTGACTAGGCAAGAGACCCAGTACTTC. Its translation is CASSLPLTRQETQYF.

This clonotype was seen once. J is TRBJ1-1 and V is TRBV7-2, with 7 bases that match TRBD1. With 2 bases clipped from V and 2 bases from J, the junction kept 5 bases outside the gene matches. This CDR3 is 15 amino acids long. CDR1 is SGHTA, CDR2 FQGNSA, per germline. The CDR3 loop reads CASSLSRQGNTEAFF. CDR3 nucleotide sequence: TGTGCCAGCAGCTTAAGTCGACAGGGTAACACTGAAGCTTTCTTT.

At least ten counts were recorded for this clonotype. This chain links TRBV29-1 with TRBJ2-5, with D perhaps matching TRBD2 (5 bases). V dropped 0 bases and J dropped 0 bases, with 17 bases sitting between them. The CDR3 totals 17 residues. Germline V gene data show CDR1 as SQVTM and CDR2 as ANQGSEA. Written as DNA, the CDR3 is TGCAGCGTTGAAGATTGGTCCATTCGAGGGTACCAAGAGACCCAGTACTTC. Its protein product is CSVEDWSIRGYQETQYF.

The gene calls are TRBV5-1 and TRBJ2-3; 10 nucleotides line up with TRBD2. CDR3 size: 18 residues. V lost 4 bases and J lost 4; bases outside the gene matches: 15. CDR1 and CDR2 (germline): SGHRS, YFSETQ. CDR3 in DNA: TGCGCCAGCAGCCTCCGGGTAGCGGGGGGCCCCTCGGCAGATACGCAGTATTTT. It yields the protein CASSLRVAGGPSADTQYF.